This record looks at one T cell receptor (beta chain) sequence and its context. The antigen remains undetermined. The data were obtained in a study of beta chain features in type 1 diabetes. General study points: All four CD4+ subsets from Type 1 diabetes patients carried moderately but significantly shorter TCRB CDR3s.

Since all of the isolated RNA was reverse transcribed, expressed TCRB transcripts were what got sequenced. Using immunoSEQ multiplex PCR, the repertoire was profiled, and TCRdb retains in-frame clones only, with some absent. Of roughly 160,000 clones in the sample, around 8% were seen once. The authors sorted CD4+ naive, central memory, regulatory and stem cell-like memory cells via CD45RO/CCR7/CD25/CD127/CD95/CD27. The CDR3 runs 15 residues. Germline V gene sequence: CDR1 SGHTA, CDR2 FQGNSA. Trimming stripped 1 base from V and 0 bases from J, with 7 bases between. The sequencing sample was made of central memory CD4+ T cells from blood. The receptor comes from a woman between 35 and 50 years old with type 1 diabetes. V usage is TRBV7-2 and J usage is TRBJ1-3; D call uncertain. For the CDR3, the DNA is TGTGCCAGCAGCTTAGATAGCGTCTCTGGAAACACCATATATTTT. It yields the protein CASSLDSVSGNTIYF. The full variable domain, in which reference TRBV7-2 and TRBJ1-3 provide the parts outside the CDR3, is GAGVSQSPSNKVTEKGKDVELRCDPISGHTALYWYRQSLGQGLEFLIYFQGNSAPDKSGLPSDRFSAERTGGSVSTLTIQRTQQEDSAVYLCASSLDSVSGNTIYFGEGSWLTVV.